These 13 T cell receptor beta chains originate from one sample sequenced in a study of blood T cell repertoires in COVID-19. Produced via immunoSEQ multiplex PCR; TCRdb's table is partial and in-frame only. There are 150,000 to 200,000 clones in the sample; 80% to 85% occur only once, and roughly 11% lies in the top ten. Specimen: peripheral blood. The receptors stem from a man between 65 and 80 years old with active or convalescent COVID-19.

V is TRBV19 and J is TRBJ1-1; a weak D match, TRBD1 (5 bases). The germline CDR1 and CDR2 sequences are LNHDA and SQIVND (reference sequence). This CDR3 spans 14 amino acids. Trimming left V 3 bases short and J 4 bases short, with 12 bases between. Written as DNA, the CDR3 is TGTGCCAGTAGTATGGGGCCGGCAGGCACTGAAGCTTTCTTT. Protein product: CASSMGPAGTEAFF.

The V call is TRBV5-6, the J call TRBJ1-5, with 8 bases identical to TRBD1. Germline loops: CDR1 SGHDT, CDR2 YYEEEE. Trimming removed 4 bases from V and 0 bases from J; junction bases left unmatched: 6. The CDR3 loop spans 16 amino acids. The CDR3 nucleotides read TGTGCCAGCAGCGTTCGACAGGGGTATAGCAATCAGCCCCAGCATTTT. Translated: CASSVRQGYSNQPQHF.

This chain uses TRBV2 with TRBJ1-1; D unclear. The CDR3 runs 15 residues. The V end lost 10 bases, the J end lost 0 bases, and 18 bases lay between the germline ends. Germline assignment: CDR1 SNHLY and CDR2 FYNNEI. In DNA, the CDR3 is TGTGCCACCCACCGGAGGCACACCATGAACACTGAAGCTTTCTTT. Amino acid sequence: CATHRRHTMNTEAFF.

V gene TRBV7-2 combines with J gene TRBJ2-1, with 10 bases that match TRBD2. Germline V gene lookup returns CDR1 SGHTA and CDR2 FQGNSA. There are 17 residues in the CDR3. V lost 1 base to trimming and J lost 10 bases; unmatched junction nucleotides: 13. Here the CDR3 DNA reads TGTGCCAGCAGCTTAGTACTTGCGACTAGCGGGTACACGGAGCAGTTCTTC. This translates into CASSLVLATSGYTEQFF.

V gene TRBV6-5 combines with J gene TRBJ2-3; D is unclear. The germline V gene encodes CDR1 MNHEY and CDR2 SVGAGI. Between the trimmed V and J ends, which lost 11 bases and 2 bases, there was a span of 14 bases. The CDR3 runs 13 residues. CDR3 bases: TGTGCCGGCGCCACACTATTCACAGATACGCAGTATTTT. Amino acid sequence: CAGATLFTDTQYF.

The gene calls are TRBV4-3 and TRBJ2-7; tentatively, D is TRBD1 (6 bases). Per germline, CDR1 LGHNA and CDR2 YSLEER. V gave up 0 bases and J gave up 5 bases, with 17 bases separating them. The CDR3 runs to 16 residues. This chain's CDR3 is CASSQEAGQGLHEQYF. CDR3 bases: TGCGCCAGCAGCCAAGAAGCAGGGCAGGGGTTACACGAGCAGTACTTC.

In its sample, this clone was seen once. This chain's CDR3 is CASSIQLGANTEAFF. In nucleotides, the CDR3 is TGTGCCAGTAGTATTCAGCTGGGCGCCAACACTGAAGCTTTCTTT. The J gene is TRBJ1-1, the V gene TRBV19; D is uncertain. CDR3 length equals 15 residues. V lost 3 bases and J 2 bases, leaving 13 bases between the germline ends. Germline lookup yields CDR1 LNHDA and CDR2 SQIVND (reference sequence).

CDR3 protein: CASSDFSDDRRTYEQYF. The CDR3 DNA follows: TGTGCCAGCAGTGATTTTAGTGACGACAGGCGAACCTACGAGCAGTACTTC. The chain joins TRBV6-4 to TRBJ2-7; a weak D match, TRBD1 (6 bases). Looked up from germline, CDR1 is MRHNA and CDR2 is SNTAGT. The CDR3 extends over 17 amino acids. V was pared by 3 bases and J by 2 bases, with 20 bases between.

The CDR3 sequence is CARQGSRADSGANVLTF. CDR3 nucleotide sequence: TGTGCCCGCCAGGGGAGCAGGGCCGACTCTGGGGCCAACGTCCTGACTTTC. This chain links TRBV7-9 with TRBJ2-6, with D maybe TRBD1 (6 bases). The germline V gene has CDR1 SEHNR and CDR2 FQNEAQ (reference sequence). The V and J ends lost 11 bases and 0 bases respectively, with 20 bases between them. CDR3 length equals 17 residues.

J is TRBJ2-1 and V is TRBV21-1; the table's D gene call, TRBD2, was not cross checked with the DNA. TRBV21-1 is a documented pseudogene. CDR3 length: 19 amino acids. CDR3 sequence: CASSTSYRAGREYYNEQFF. The CDR3 DNA follows: TGTGCCAGCAGCACCTCCTACCGGGCGGGGCGGGAGTACTACAATGAGCAGTTCTTC.

The V and J genes are TRBV5-4 and TRBJ2-7, with 9 positions matching TRBD2. V lost 4 bases and J lost 0; bases outside the gene matches: 11. From germline, CDR1 is SGHNT and CDR2 YYREEE (reference sequence). There are 17 residues in the CDR3. CDR3 sequence reads: CASSRGGLAPLSYEQYF. The CDR3 DNA is TGTGCCAGCAGCCGGGGGGGACTAGCTCCTCTCTCCTACGAGCAGTACTTC.

The chain couples TRBV12-3 or TRBV12-4 to TRBJ2-7, with TRBD2 matching over 10 bases. The CDR3 contains 13 residues. J was trimmed by 3 bases and V by 6 bases; bases with no gene match: 2. The CDR3 bases are TGTGCCAGCAGAGCTAGCGGGGGCTACGAGCAGTACTTC. Amino acids: CASRASGGYEQYF.

The chain carries TRBV4-3 and TRBJ2-5, with no clear D. V lost 0 bases to trimming and J lost 3 bases, with 5 bases between them. Germline loops: CDR1 LGHNA, CDR2 YSLEER. This CDR3 is 13 amino acids long. DNA of the CDR3: TGCGCCAGCAGCCAAGATGCAGAAGAGACCCAGTACTTC. This sequence encodes CASSQDAEETQYF.